The subject of this entry is one T cell receptor beta chain. This sample was taken from a study of cytomegalovirus exposure and HLA in healthy donors. Vbeta (60) and Jbeta (13) primers were used in the PCR. Libraries were prepared by immunoSEQ multiplex PCR; TCRdb keeps only in-frame clonotypes and omits some of them. The profile covers 200,000 or so clones, with 80% to 85% appearing a single time and 2.5% to 3.5% taken by the ten largest. Per the germline V gene, CDR1 is WNHNN and CDR2 is SYGVQD (reference sequence). Trimming took 9 bases from V and 8 from J; bases not matched to a gene: 10. The CDR3 extends over 13 amino acids.

This chain uses TRBV10-1 with TRBJ2-7, with 10 bases matching TRBD1. The material sequenced was PBMCs. The TCR comes from a woman aged 35 to 49 in good health and CMV-seronegative. CDR3 DNA: TGCGCCAGGAACCGGGACAGGGGTTCTAAGCAGTACTTC. Translation: CARNRDRGSKQYF.